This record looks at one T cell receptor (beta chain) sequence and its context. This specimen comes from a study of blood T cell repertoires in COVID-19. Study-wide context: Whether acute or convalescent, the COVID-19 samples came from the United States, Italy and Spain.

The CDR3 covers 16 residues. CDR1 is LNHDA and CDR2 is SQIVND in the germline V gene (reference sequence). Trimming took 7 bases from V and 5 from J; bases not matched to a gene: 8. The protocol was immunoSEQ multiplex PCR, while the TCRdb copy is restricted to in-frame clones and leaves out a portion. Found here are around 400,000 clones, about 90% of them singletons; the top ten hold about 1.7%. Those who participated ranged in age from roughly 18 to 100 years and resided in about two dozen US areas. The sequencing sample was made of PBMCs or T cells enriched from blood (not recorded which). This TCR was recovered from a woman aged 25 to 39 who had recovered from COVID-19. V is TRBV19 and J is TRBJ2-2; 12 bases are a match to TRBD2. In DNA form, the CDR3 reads TGTGCCAGTACCCGACTAGCGGGAGTTGGAACCGGGGAGCTGTTTTTT. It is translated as CASTRLAGVGTGELFF.